This section outlines one TCR beta chain sequence together with its context. Repertoires were generated with immunoSEQ multiplex PCR, while TCRdb's copy carries only in-frame clones and drops some. The sample lists some 120,000 clones, just under 90% occurring once. Per the germline V gene, CDR1 is LGHNA and CDR2 is YSLEER. Trimming took 1 base from V and 1 from J, leaving 13 bases between them. The CDR3 is made up of 16 amino acids. This sample is drawn from a study of cytomegalovirus exposure and HLA in healthy donors. This clonotype originated in a man aged 30-40 years in good health and CMV-seronegative. J is TRBJ1-1 and V is TRBV4-3, with a tentative D call TRBD1 (6 bases). Specimen: PBMCs. The DNA of the CDR3 is TGCGCCAGCAGCCAAGGGACAGCGACCCCGAACACTGAAGCTTTCTTT. The encoded protein is CASSQGTATPNTEAFF.